This T cell receptor beta chain was recovered during a study of T cell changes during pregnancy in multiple sclerosis. The protocol was immunoSEQ multiplex PCR, while the TCRdb copy is restricted to in-frame clones and leaves out a portion. The repertoire holds some 41,000 clones, with nearly 90% as singletons. The material sequenced was CD8+ T cells from peripheral blood mononuclear cells, taken in the first trimester of pregnancy. This receptor was taken from a female donor with multiple sclerosis, enrolled in a pregnancy study.

The CDR3 DNA follows: TGTGCCAGCAGTGTCGGGGGGCATGTCGCCGGGGAGCTGTTTTTT. The encoded protein is CASSVGGHVAGELFF. The chain employs TRBV6-4 and TRBJ2-2; D might be TRBD2 (7 bases). Germline lookup yields CDR1 MRHNA and CDR2 SNTAGT. The ends were cut back, 4 bases at V and 6 bases at J, with 15 bases in the middle. The CDR3 is made up of 15 amino acids.